This T cell receptor (beta chain) was identified during a study of blood T cell repertoires in COVID-19. Whole-study context: Samples representing acute and convalescent COVID-19 were sourced from the United States, Italy and Spain.

Germline V gene data show CDR1 as SGHRS and CDR2 as YFSETQ. The ends were cut back, 0 bases at V and 6 bases at J, with 7 bases in the middle. The CDR3 has 13 amino acids. Profiling relied on immunoSEQ multiplex PCR, and the TCRdb table lists in-frame clones only, not all of them. The sample has more than 120,000 clones, roughly 89% seen once; the top ten hold 1.5% to 2%. The chain combines TRBV5-1 with TRBJ1-5, with D hard to call. This sequence was found in a human donor in a cohort sampled during active COVID-19. Sequenced sample: peripheral blood. The CDR3 region has the DNA TGCGCCAGCAGCTTGGCGGTTGGTCAGCCCCAGCATTTT. Protein: CASSLAVGQPQHF.